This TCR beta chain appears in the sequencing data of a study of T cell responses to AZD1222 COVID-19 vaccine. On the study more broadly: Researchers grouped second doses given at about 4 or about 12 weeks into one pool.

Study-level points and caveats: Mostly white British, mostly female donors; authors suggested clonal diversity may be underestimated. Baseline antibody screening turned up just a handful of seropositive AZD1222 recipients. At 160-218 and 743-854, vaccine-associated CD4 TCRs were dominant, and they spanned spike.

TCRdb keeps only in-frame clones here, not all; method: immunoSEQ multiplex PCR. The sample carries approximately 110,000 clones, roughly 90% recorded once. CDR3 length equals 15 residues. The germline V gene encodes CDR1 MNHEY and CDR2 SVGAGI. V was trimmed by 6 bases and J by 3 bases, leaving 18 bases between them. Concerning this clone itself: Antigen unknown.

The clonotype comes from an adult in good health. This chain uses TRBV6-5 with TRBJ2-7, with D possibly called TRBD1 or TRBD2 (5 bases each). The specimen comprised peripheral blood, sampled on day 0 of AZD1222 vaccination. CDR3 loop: CASSLHPGRGYEQYF. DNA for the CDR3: TGTGCCAGCAGCCTGCACCCGGGACGGGGCTACGAGCAGTACTTC.